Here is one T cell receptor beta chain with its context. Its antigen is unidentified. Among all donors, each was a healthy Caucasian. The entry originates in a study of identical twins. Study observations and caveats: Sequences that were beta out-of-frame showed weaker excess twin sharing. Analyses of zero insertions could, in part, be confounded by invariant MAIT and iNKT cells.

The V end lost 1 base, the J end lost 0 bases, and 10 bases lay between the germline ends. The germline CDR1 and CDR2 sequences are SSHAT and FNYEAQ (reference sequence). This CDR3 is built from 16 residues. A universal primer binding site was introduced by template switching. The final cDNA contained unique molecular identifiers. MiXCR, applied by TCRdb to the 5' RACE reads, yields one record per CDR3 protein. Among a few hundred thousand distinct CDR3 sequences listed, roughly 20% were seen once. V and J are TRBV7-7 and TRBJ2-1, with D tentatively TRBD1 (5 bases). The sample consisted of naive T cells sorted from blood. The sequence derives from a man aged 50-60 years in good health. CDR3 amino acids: CASSLGTTPSYNEQFF. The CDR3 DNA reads TGTGCCAGCAGCTTAGGGACAACTCCCTCCTACAATGAGCAGTTCTTC.